This T cell receptor (beta chain) was documented in a study of post-analysis software for immune sequencing data. Looking at the study overall: Relapsing-remitting, secondary progressive and progressive-relapsing multiple sclerosis were all included among the disease courses. Study-wide results and caveats: The study found TRBV5-6, TRBV5-1 and TRBV20-1 among about five TRBV segments more frequent in patients than controls.

The TCR beta cDNA libraries carried unique molecular identifiers. From the PCR reads, TCRdb called clonotypes with MiXCR, one entry per CDR3 protein. Of hundreds of thousands of distinct CDR3 sequences detected, 55% to 60% appear once; the ten largest clones hold around 11%. The CDR3 length is 12 residues. CDR1 and CDR2 (germline): DFQATT, SNEGSKA (reference sequence). With regard to this clonotype: The target antigen is unknown.

The source is a girl aged 2 to 10 with multiple sclerosis. The chain has TRBV20-1 and TRBJ2-1; TRBD1 or TRBD2 may be the D gene (5 bases each). The sample consisted of blood. The CDR3 DNA follows: TGCAGCCGATCGGGACCAAACAATGAGCAGTTCTTC. Translated: CSRSGPNNEQFF.